Listed below are T cell receptor beta chains from one sample, sequenced in a study of identical twins. TCRdb called the 5' RACE reads again in MiXCR, with one record for every CDR3 protein. The sample consists of approximately 690,000 distinct CDR3 sequences, approximately 6% of them appearing once. Sequencing used naive T cells sorted from blood. These receptors were collected from a man in his late teens or twenties in good health. CDR3s include the opening cysteine and the closing phenylalanine or tryptophan. The D gene is left open where the match is weak. Clone size is given for some rows only: seen once, a few or many times, or a class if the clone is expanded.

cdr3_nt cdr3_aa v_call clone_size d_call j_call
TGCGCCAGCAGCTTGGGGGACAACCCCTACAATGAGCAGTTCTTC CASSLGDNPYNEQFF TRBV5-1 - - TRBJ2-1
TGTGCCAGCAGCTTGGGGGTTTTAGCCAAAAACATTCAGTACTTC CASSLGVLAKNIQYF TRBV12-3/TRBV12-4 many - TRBJ2-4
TGCAGTGCTAGAGGGGTTACAATGTACCAAGAGACCCAGTACTTC CSARGVTMYQETQYF TRBV20-1 many - TRBJ2-5
TGTGCCACCAGTGACCACAGTACAGATACGCAGTATTTT CATSDHSTDTQYF TRBV24-1 - - TRBJ2-3
TGCGCCAGCAGCTGGACAGGAGCGGGAGGCCCTAATGAGCAGTTCTTC CASSWTGAGGPNEQFF TRBV5-1 many TRBD2 TRBJ2-1
TGTGCCAGCAGCTTAGCAGGGGTTGAAGCTTTCTTT CASSLAGVEAFF TRBV7-9 - - TRBJ1-1
TGTGCCAGCAGCCGCACAGGGTCAGGGACTGAAGCTTTCTTT CASSRTGSGTEAFF TRBV11-2 - - TRBJ1-1
TGTGCCAGCAGCCCCTGGCAGTGGAGGACTGAAGCTTTCTTT CASSPWQWRTEAFF TRBV28 many - TRBJ1-1
TGTGCCAGCAGTTACCGTTCGGGCGGGAGAGGATCCTACAATGAGCAGTTCTTC CASSYRSGGRGSYNEQFF TRBV6-2/TRBV6-3 few TRBD2 TRBJ2-1
TGCAGTGCTAGTGGTCCGTGGGACCTCCAGGAGACCCAGTACTTC CSASGPWDLQETQYF TRBV20-1 many - TRBJ2-5
TGTGCCAGCAGCTCCTTGCAGGTGGGGGCGCGTGGCTACACCTTC CASSSLQVGARGYTF TRBV6-1 many - TRBJ1-2
TGTGCCAGCAGTTACTCGGGGAAAGGGGGGAAATATCAGCCCCAGCATTTT CASSYSGKGGKYQPQHF TRBV6-5 many - TRBJ1-5
TGTGCCAGCAGCGAGGGACTAGAGGGGTACAATGAGCAGTTCTTC CASSEGLEGYNEQFF TRBV6-1 many TRBD2 TRBJ2-1
TGCAGCGTTGAAGACAGGGGATTACGATCTAAATATGGCTACACCTTC CSVEDRGLRSKYGYTF TRBV29-1 many - TRBJ1-2
TGCAGTGCTAGAGAGACAGGGGGCGTAGATACGCAGTATTTT CSARETGGVDTQYF TRBV20-1 many TRBD1 TRBJ2-3
TGTGCCAGCAGTTACTCGAGTGACCGTGTGGGCTACACCTTC CASSYSSDRVGYTF TRBV6-5 many - TRBJ1-2
TGTGCTAGTGGTCCCCCAATCTCCCCAGATACGCAGTATTTT CASGPPISPDTQYF TRBV12-5 - - TRBJ2-3
TGTGCCACCAGTGATTCGGGCGGGAGGGCCGAACCCCGGGAGCTGTTTTTT CATSDSGGRAEPRELFF TRBV24-1 - TRBD2 TRBJ2-2
TGTGCCAGCAGCTTGGATCCTAGCGGGAGCGGCGAAGAGACCCAGTACTTC CASSLDPSGSGEETQYF TRBV5-4 few TRBD2 TRBJ2-5
TGTGCCACCAGTGAGCCGGGGGCGGTCAATGAGCAGTTCTTC CATSEPGAVNEQFF TRBV24-1 many - TRBJ2-1
TGCAGCGCCCGCCGGGACTCCGAGCAGTACTTC CSARRDSEQYF TRBV29-1 many - TRBJ2-7
TGTGCCAGCAGCGACGCTTCTAGACCGAACACTGAAGCTTTCTTT CASSDASRPNTEAFF TRBV25-1 many - TRBJ1-1
TGTGCCACCAGTGATTTGCGCCCCCCCCCAGGGCGGGATGCTACTAGCACAGATACGCAGTATTTT CATSDLRPPPGRDATSTDTQYF TRBV24-1 - - TRBJ2-3
TGCGCCACCAGACAGGGAAGCACTGAAGCTTTCTTT CATRQGSTEAFF TRBV5-1 many TRBD1 TRBJ1-1
TGTGCCAGCAGTGCGGAGACTAGCCGAAACAATGAGCAGTTCTTC CASSAETSRNNEQFF TRBV6-1 many TRBD2 TRBJ2-1
TGTGCCAGCAGCTTGGCAGTGCGCGACTATGGCTACACCTTC CASSLAVRDYGYTF TRBV5-5 - - TRBJ1-2
TGCAGCGTTCTACTCGGACAGGGCGGCGGACCAGAAGAGACCCAGTACTTC CSVLLGQGGGPEETQYF TRBV29-1 many TRBD1 TRBJ2-5
TGCGCCAGCAGCTTGGAGCGGGAGTTTGGCGAGCAGTACTTC CASSLEREFGEQYF TRBV5-1 many TRBD2 TRBJ2-7
TGTGCCAGCAGCCGTAGCCCCCCTTGGGGGAGAAGAACAGATACGCAGTATTTT CASSRSPPWGRRTDTQYF TRBV7-8 - - TRBJ2-3
TGTGCCAGCAGTACACCGACTAGCTACACAGATACGCAGTATTTT CASSTPTSYTDTQYF TRBV6-1 - TRBD2 TRBJ2-3
TGTGCCAGCAGCCCCCTGCAGGGGGGAAGCTACGAGCAGTACTTC CASSPLQGGSYEQYF TRBV5-6 many - TRBJ2-7
TGCAGTGCTACCGGACTAGCGGAACCCACCTACGAGCAGTACTTC CSATGLAEPTYEQYF TRBV20-1 - TRBD2 TRBJ2-7
TGTGCCAGCAGCCAAGAGGGAGGACTATCCTACAATGAGCAGTTCTTC CASSQEGGLSYNEQFF TRBV4-2 many - TRBJ2-1
TGCAGTGCTAGAGAATCAAACACCGGGGAGCTGTTTTTT CSARESNTGELFF TRBV20-1 many - TRBJ2-2
TGTGCCAGTAGTGCAAGACTAGCGGGCTACAATGAGCAGTTCTTC CASSARLAGYNEQFF TRBV19 few TRBD2 TRBJ2-1
TGCGCCAGCAGCCAAGACCCTGGCGGAAAACTGTTTTTT CASSQDPGGKLFF TRBV5-1 - - TRBJ1-4
TGTGCCAGCGCCCAGGACACCCGGCGGAACACCATATATTTT CASAQDTRRNTIYF TRBV11-1 once - TRBJ1-3
TGCGCCAGCAGCCCTGCGATCGGGAGCTCCTACAATGAGCAGTTCTTC CASSPAIGSSYNEQFF TRBV5-1 - - TRBJ2-1
TGTGCCACCAGTTCGGGACTAGCGGGACCCGGGGATGAGCAGTTCTTC CATSSGLAGPGDEQFF TRBV24-1 many TRBD2 TRBJ2-1
TGTGCCAGTAGGACTAGTGTGAACAATGAGCAGTTCTTC CASRTSVNNEQFF TRBV12-3/TRBV12-4 few TRBD2 TRBJ2-1
TGTGCCAGCAGCCCGGGGGGTGGCTCCTACAATGAGCAGTTCTTC CASSPGGGSYNEQFF TRBV9 few TRBD2 TRBJ2-1